These 24 T cell receptor beta chains originate from one sample sequenced in a study of T-cell memory formation after mild COVID-19 (dated by TCRdb to the early 2020s). Library method: 5' RACE. Sequencing relied on an Illumina NovaSeq 6000. Clones were called with MiXCR by TCRdb after fastp trimmed the public reads at Q25, and only in-frame beta chains were retained. Each CDR3 protein gets just one entry, which takes the most common genes and DNA from the rows behind it. Recorded for this sample are about 160,000 distinct CDR3 sequences; around a third of them occurred a single time. Jointly, the top ten make up more than 10% of the sample. Sequencing was performed on PBMCs or a T cell subset sorted from them (not recorded which). These receptors were collected from an adult woman who had mild COVID-19 (a few samples of this study predate the infection). The sample titles of this study are shuffled in the database, so cell type and time point are left out; the donor was told from shared clones.

The rearrangement joins TRBV14 to TRBJ2-3; possibly TRBD1 for D (6 bases). The CDR3 totals 15 residues. V lost 4 bases and J 5 bases, leaving 16 bases between the germline ends. Germline CDR1 SGHDN, CDR2 FVKESK. In DNA form, the CDR3 reads TGTGCCAGCAGCCCCCAGAAAACAGGGAGAGATACGCAGTATTTT. This gives the protein CASSPQKTGRDTQYF. The full variable domain, in which reference TRBV14 and TRBJ2-3 provide the parts outside the CDR3, is EAGVTQFPSHSVIEKGQTVTLRCDPISGHDNLYWYRRVMGKEIKFLLHFVKESKQDESGMPNNRFLAERTGGTYSTLKVQPAELEDSGVYFCASSPQKTGRDTQYFGPGTRLTVL.

This clonotype showed up just once. The chain uses TRBV6-5 and TRBJ1-2; D is ambiguous. The CDR3 is 11 amino acids. Germline V lookup: CDR1 MNHEY, CDR2 SVGAGI. V was shortened by 8 bases and J by 7 bases, with 11 bases between the two germline ends. This CDR3 reads CASGEGLGYTF. The CDR3 region has the DNA TGTGCCAGCGGGGAGGGCCTTGGCTACACCTTC.

This clonotype appeared a few times. The chain employs TRBV7-9 and TRBJ2-1; D uncertain. This CDR3 is 13 amino acids long. Germline V gene lookup returns CDR1 SEHNR and CDR2 FQNEAQ (reference sequence). Trimming pared 5 bases from V and 9 bases from J, leaving 14 bases between. CDR3 nucleotides: TGTGCCAGCAGCCCCGGGCCCCCCCTTGAGCAGTTCTTC. Translation gives CASSPGPPLEQFF.

This chain connects TRBV6-2 or TRBV6-3 to TRBJ2-1; 13 bases are shared with TRBD2. After removal of 5 bases from V and 5 bases from J, the junction contained 3 bases not matched to a gene. Germline CDR1 and CDR2: MNHEY and SVGEGT. This CDR3 has 15 residues. This CDR3 is CASSTGTSGNNEQFF. CDR3 nucleotides: TGTGCCAGCAGTACCGGGACTAGCGGGAACAATGAGCAGTTCTTC.

The chain links TRBV5-1 to TRBJ2-1; TRBD2 matches 15 bases. The CDR3 extends over 18 amino acids. The ends lost 3 bases at V and 2 bases at J; junction bases unmatched: 6. CDR1 is SGHRS, CDR2 YFSETQ, per germline. The CDR3 coding sequence is TGCGCCAGCAGCTCCCCCGGACTAGCGGGGGGGGCCTACAATGAGCAGTTCTTC. It specifies CASSSPGLAGGAYNEQFF.

This clonotype was seen a handful of times. The chain joins TRBV5-1 to TRBJ2-1; 7 bases are shared with TRBD2. V gave up 1 base and J gave up 9 bases; unmatched junction bases: 10. The CDR3 runs to 15 residues. From germline, CDR1 is SGHRS and CDR2 YFSETQ. In nucleotides, the CDR3 is TGCGCCAGCAGCTTGTGGGCGGGAGTCTCGAGTGAGCAGTTCTTC. Translation gives CASSLWAGVSSEQFF. The entire variable domain, with the rest obtained from reference TRBV5-1 and TRBJ2-1, is as follows: KAGVTQTPRYLIKTRGQQVTLSCSPISGHRSVSWYQQTPGQGLQFLFEYFSETQRNKGNFPGRFSGRQFSNSRSEMNVSTLELGDSALYLCASSLWAGVSSEQFFGPGTRLTVL.

The gene calls are TRBV12-3 or TRBV12-4 and TRBJ1-1; a weak D match, TRBD1 (5 bases). The CDR3 consists of 14 residues. Trimming cost V 5 bases and J 2 bases, with 12 bases left between them. In nucleotides, the CDR3 is TGTGCCAGCAGTCTGGACACGGTCAACACTGAAGCTTTCTTT. Residues: CASSLDTVNTEAFF.

This clonotype was seen a handful of times. Here the CDR3 DNA reads TGTGCCAGCAGCGACCGGAGGAGGTCCCAAGAGACCCAGTACTTC. Amino acids: CASSDRRRSQETQYF. The chain combines TRBV5-4 with TRBJ2-5; TRBD2 is a possible D gene (5 bases). Germline lookup yields CDR1 SGHNT and CDR2 YYREEE (reference sequence). V was clipped by 4 bases and J by 1 base, with 14 bases between them. The CDR3 is 15 residues long.

This clonotype was found a few times. This chain joins TRBV5-6 and TRBJ2-1; 11 bases fit TRBD1. Looked up from germline, CDR1 is SGHDT and CDR2 is YYEEEE. Trimming cost V 7 bases and J 4 bases; bases outside gene matches: 10. The CDR3 covers 16 residues. The CDR3 spells CASRTGGVHLYNEQFF. DNA for the CDR3: TGTGCCAGCCGGACAGGGGGCGTTCACTTGTACAATGAGCAGTTCTTC.

This clonotype was seen a few times. The V and J genes are TRBV4-2 and TRBJ2-2, with D possibly matching TRBD1 (6 bases). Germline CDR1 and CDR2: LGHNA and YNFKEQ. The V gene lost 0 bases and the J gene lost 2 bases, with 10 bases spanning the gap. CDR3 length: 16 amino acids. The CDR3 DNA follows: TGTGCCAGCAGCCAAGATACAGGGCGCAACACCGGGGAGCTGTTTTTT. Translation: CASSQDTGRNTGELFF.

This clonotype was observed a handful of times. The chain has TRBV7-9 and TRBJ2-5, with 8 bases identical to TRBD2. After removal of 4 bases from V and 6 bases from J, the junction contained 13 bases not matched to a gene. The germline V gene has CDR1 SEHNR and CDR2 FQNEAQ (reference sequence). The CDR3 loop spans 16 amino acids. The CDR3 DNA sequence: TGTGCCAGCAGCTCCCCGGAAGCGGGAGCAATGCAGACCCAGTACTTC. This codes for CASSSPEAGAMQTQYF. Full variable domain (missing parts from reference TRBV7-9 and TRBJ2-5): DTGVSQNPRHKITKRGQNVTFRCDPISEHNRLYWYRQTLGQGPEFLTYFQNEAQLEKSRLLSDRFSAERPKGSFSTLEIQRTEQGDSAMYLCASSSPEAGAMQTQYFGPGTRLLVL.

This clonotype was picked up one time. A much larger clone differs from this one at a single base, so this may be a read error. This chain joins TRBV4-3 and TRBJ2-7; 7 nucleotides line up with TRBD1. Unmatched junction bases numbered 9, after V lost 0 bases and J lost 4 bases. The CDR3 has 16 residues. Germline CDR1 is LGHNA and CDR2 is YSLEER. In nucleotides, the CDR3 is TGCGCCAGCAGCCAAGAATTACTCTCAGGGGGTTACGAGCAGTACTTC. Its translation is CASSQELLSGGYEQYF.

This clonotype was observed a handful of times. The V and J genes are TRBV7-9 and TRBJ1-2; tentative D call: TRBD1 (5 bases). CDR1 is SEHNR and CDR2 is FQNEAQ in the germline V gene (reference sequence). V lost 4 bases and J 1 base, leaving 16 bases between the germline ends. The CDR3 consists of 16 residues. The CDR3 sequence is CASSSRGRMNNYGYTF. Here the CDR3 DNA reads TGTGCCAGCAGCTCCCGGGGACGGATGAATAACTATGGCTACACCTTC.

This clonotype was counted a few times. V usage is TRBV12-3 or TRBV12-4 and J usage is TRBJ2-7; D is uncertain. The V end was cut by 3 bases, the J end by 0 bases, with 12 bases between. The CDR3 totals 15 residues. The CDR3 spells CASSFLLRNSYEQYF. The CDR3 bases are TGTGCCAGCAGTTTCTTACTCAGAAACTCCTACGAGCAGTACTTC.

J is TRBJ2-7 and V is TRBV7-2; 9 bases match TRBD1. V was clipped by 5 bases and J by 5 bases; unmatched bases: 7. Germline V gene sequence: CDR1 SGHTA, CDR2 FQGNSA. The CDR3 loop spans 14 amino acids. CDR3 in DNA: TGTGCCAGCAGCGGACAGGGGTACCTGAACGAGCAGTACTTC. Encoded protein: CASSGQGYLNEQYF.

The chain joins TRBV12-3 or TRBV12-4 to TRBJ2-2, with D tentatively TRBD1 (5 bases). The V and J ends lost 3 bases and 6 bases respectively, with 11 bases between them. This CDR3 has 14 residues. DNA for the CDR3: TGTGCCAGCAGTTTGCCCAGGGATGCCGGGGAGCTGTTTTTT. Encoded protein: CASSLPRDAGELFF.

The genes are TRBV6-2 or TRBV6-3 and TRBJ1-1; D is uncertain. The germline V and J ends were trimmed by 2 bases and 5 bases, with 21 bases remaining between them. The V gene's germline CDR1 is MNHEY and CDR2 SVGEGT. This CDR3 spans 17 amino acids. The CDR3 region is CASSYPLLANVGTEAFF. For the CDR3, the DNA is TGTGCCAGCAGTTACCCTCTCCTGGCCAACGTGGGGACTGAAGCTTTCTTT.

The chain carries TRBV12-3 or TRBV12-4 and TRBJ2-2, with unresolved D. V was shortened by 5 bases and J by 4 bases, with 17 bases between the two germline ends. The CDR3 has 16 residues. CDR3 sequence (DNA): TGTGCCAGCAGTCAGCAATATCGGGCAGCCACCGGGGAGCTGTTTTTT. Translating it yields CASSQQYRAATGELFF.

This clonotype occurred a few times. V is TRBV5-6 and J is TRBJ2-3, with D uncertain. CDR3 length equals 14 residues. V lost 0 bases, J lost 4 bases, and 9 bases lay in between. The germline V gene encodes CDR1 SGHDT and CDR2 YYEEEE. CDR3 DNA: TGTGCCAGCAGCTTGGGGCACGATCCAGATACGCAGTATTTT. As protein: CASSLGHDPDTQYF.

The rearrangement joins TRBV30 to TRBJ1-1; no firm D call. This CDR3 is built from 11 residues. Germline V gives CDR1 GTSNPN, CDR2 SVGIG (reference sequence). V was shortened by 2 bases and J by 4 bases, with 5 bases between the two germline ends. In nucleotides, the CDR3 is TGTGCCTGGAGTAGTTTCACTGAAGCTTTCTTT. This encodes CAWSSFTEAFF.

This clonotype appeared a few times. This chain uses TRBV5-1 with TRBJ2-7; 9 bases align to TRBD1. Germline V gene lookup returns CDR1 SGHRS and CDR2 YFSETQ. Unmatched junction bases numbered 9, after V lost 2 bases and J lost 3 bases. This CDR3 has 16 amino acids. The CDR3 DNA follows: TGCGCCAGCAGCTTTTCCTATACAGGGGGCGGCTACGAGCAGTACTTC. Its translation: CASSFSYTGGGYEQYF.

The chain joins TRBV10-3 to TRBJ2-1; 8 bases are shared with TRBD1. The germline CDR1 and CDR2 sequences are ENHRY and SYGVKD. V shed 6 bases, J shed 5 bases, and the junction held 3 bases outside the gene matches. The CDR3 contains 13 residues. CDR3 sequence (DNA): TGTGCCATCAGCATGGACAGGGACAATGAGCAGTTCTTC. This gives the protein CAISMDRDNEQFF.

This clonotype was seen a few times. The chain combines TRBV27 with TRBJ2-3; a weak D match, TRBD1 (6 bases). The CDR3 is 14 residues long. Germline V gives CDR1 MNHEY, CDR2 SMNVEV (reference sequence). V lost 6 bases and J lost 0, with 10 bases in between. CDR3 sequence reads: CASRLQGSTDTQYF. CDR3 DNA: TGTGCCAGCAGACTACAGGGTAGCACAGATACGCAGTATTTT.

There are a few counts of this clonotype. The V gene is TRBV7-2, the J gene TRBJ1-4; the D gene is possibly TRBD1 (5 bases). The germline V gene has CDR1 SGHTA and CDR2 FQGNSA. V was pared by 7 bases and J by 8 bases, with 14 bases between. The CDR3 totals 13 residues. The CDR3 DNA is TGTGCCAGCACTCGAGGGGTTGGCGAAAAACTGTTTTTT. Its translation: CASTRGVGEKLFF.